The clone carrying this T cell receptor (beta chain) was recorded many times. As yet, its antigen is unknown. The TCR beta CDR3 regions underwent amplification using RNA transcripts as the source. When the TCR CDR3 underwent first-round RT-PCR, the HTBI primer set was used. MiXCR, applied by TCRdb to the multiplex PCR reads, yields one record per CDR3 protein. This sample has a few hundred thousand distinct CDR3 sequences, with 15% to 19% found just once. V was trimmed by 1 base and J by 4 bases, leaving 11 bases between them. Germline V gives CDR1 SGHAT, CDR2 FQNNGV. The CDR3 extends over 15 amino acids. The source of the sample is a study of T cells in Graves' hyperthyroidism and ophthalmopathy. Notes on the study in general: The model foresaw ophthalmopathy a median around 6 months prior to onset.

Clinical symptoms, serum thyroxine and TRAb, thyroid ultrasound and orbital computed tomography were used for the diagnoses. The sequenced sample consisted of blood. This clonotype was sampled from a woman in her twenties or thirties with Graves' hyperthyroidism. V usage is TRBV11-2 and J usage is TRBJ2-1; the D is unclear. DNA for the CDR3: TGTGCCAGCAGCTTAGGAAAAACCGGATACAATGAGCAGTTCTTC. This codes for CASSLGKTGYNEQFF.